This is a list of T cell receptor beta chains from one sample in a study of blood T cell repertoires in COVID-19. Data came from immunoSEQ multiplex PCR; TCRdb stores just in-frame clones and leaves some out. This table has under 250,000 clones, more than 75% appearing once. Sequencing used peripheral blood. The receptors were sampled from a human donor in a cohort sampled during active COVID-19. CDR3s include the opening cysteine and the closing phenylalanine or tryptophan. D genes are given only for firm matches. Rows give clone size only sometimes, using once, few, many, or a class for an expanded clone.

.	TRBV6-5	TRBD2	TRBJ2-1	TGTGCCAGCACCGGGACTAGCGGGGCTGAGCAGTTCTTC	CASTGTSGAEQFF
.	TRBV5-4	.	TRBJ2-1	TGTGCCAGCAGCTCCGAGACAGGGGAGGGTGAGCAGTTCTTC	CASSSETGEGEQFF
.	TRBV28	TRBD1	TRBJ1-3	TGTGCCACAACTCGACAGGGGGCAGGAAACACCATATATTTT	CATTRQGAGNTIYF
.	TRBV7-9	TRBD1	TRBJ1-1	TGTGCCAGCAGCGTACAGGGGGCTGGGGACACTGAAGCTTTCTTT	CASSVQGAGDTEAFF
.	TRBV7-2	.	TRBJ2-5	TGTGCCAGCAGCTTAGATCTAGTGCAGTACCAAGAGACCCAGTACTTC	CASSLDLVQYQETQYF
once	TRBV9	.	TRBJ2-1	TGTGCCAGCAGCGTAGAGTCCTATTACAATGAGCAGTTCTTC	CASSVESYYNEQFF
.	TRBV9	.	TRBJ2-5	TGTGCCAGCAGCGTAGTTGGGCAGGGCGACGAGACCCAGTACTTC	CASSVVGQGDETQYF
.	TRBV27	.	TRBJ2-2	TGTGCCAGCAGTTTAGAGAGGACAGTATATTCCGGGGAGCTGTTTTTT	CASSLERTVYSGELFF
once	TRBV3-1/TRBV3-2	TRBD1	TRBJ1-2	TGTGCCAGCAGGGGACAGGGTCTTGATGGCTACACCTTC	CASRGQGLDGYTF
once	TRBV5-1	.	TRBJ2-3	TGCGCCAGCAGCTTGGCCGACGGGAGTGCAGATACGCAGTATTTT	CASSLADGSADTQYF
.	TRBV6-2/TRBV6-3	.	TRBJ1-3	TGTGCCAGCAGTCTTGGGGGCCTAACCTCTGGAAACACCATATATTTT	CASSLGGLTSGNTIYF
.	TRBV18	TRBD2	TRBJ2-1	TGTGCCAGCTCCGGGACTAGCGAGGGTGTTGATGAGCAGTTCTTC	CASSGTSEGVDEQFF
.	TRBV28	TRBD1	TRBJ2-3	TGTGCCAGCAGTCCGGGGACAGGGGAATGGACTCAGCCAGATACGCAGTATTTT	CASSPGTGEWTQPDTQYF
.	TRBV7-2	TRBD1	TRBJ1-2	TGTGCCAGCAGCTTCGTACAGGGGTTAGACGGCTACACCTTC	CASSFVQGLDGYTF
few	TRBV10-3	.	TRBJ1-5	TGTGCCATCAGCCAGGGTCATGGCAATCAGCCCCAGCATTTT	CAISQGHGNQPQHF
once	TRBV23-1	.	TRBJ1-6	TGCGCCAGCACCATCGGAGGGCCAGATTATAATTCACCCCTCCACTTT	CASTIGGPDYNSPLHF
.	TRBV18	.	TRBJ2-1	TGTGCCAGCTCACCCGGGGTCCTACCCCATGAGCAGTTCTTC	CASSPGVLPHEQFF
.	TRBV24-1	.	TRBJ2-2	TGTGCCACCAGTGATTCAGGGTCTGGGGAGCTGTTTTTT	CATSDSGSGELFF
.	TRBV5-1	.	TRBJ1-3	TGCGCCAGCAGCACAACCGGGACTGCTGGAAACACCATATATTTT	CASSTTGTAGNTIYF
few	TRBV14	.	TRBJ1-2	TGTGCCAGCAGCCTCTCCCCCGGGAAGGGCTACACCTTC	CASSLSPGKGYTF
.	TRBV6-4	TRBD1	TRBJ2-2	TGTGCCAGCAGTGAAACAGGGGGCCGTGGCACCGGGGAGCTGTTTTTT	CASSETGGRGTGELFF
.	TRBV19	.	TRBJ2-1	TGTGCCAGTAGTACCTGGGCGGACAGCTCCTACAATGAGCAGTTCTTC	CASSTWADSSYNEQFF
.	TRBV6-2/TRBV6-3	.	TRBJ1-6	TGTGCCAGCAGTTCCAGGGTGGGTAGGTCACCCCTCCACTTT	CASSSRVGRSPLHF
.	TRBV14	.	TRBJ2-3	TGTGCCAGCAGCCAAGATCTCGGGGGAGGCACAGATACGCAGTATTTT	CASSQDLGGGTDTQYF
.	TRBV15	TRBD1	TRBJ2-5	TGTGCCACCAGCAGAGTTGCCGGGACAGCTCAAAAAGAGACCCAGTACTTC	CATSRVAGTAQKETQYF
few	TRBV9	.	TRBJ2-2	TGTGCCAGCAGCGTAGCTCCCACCGGGGAGCTGTTTTTT	CASSVAPTGELFF
.	TRBV19	.	TRBJ1-1	TGTGCCAGTAGTATAGCGAGGAACACTGAAGCTTTCTTT	CASSIARNTEAFF
few	TRBV5-5	.	TRBJ1-2	TGTGCCAGCAGCTTGGGCGTGGGAGGCAACTATGGCTACACCTTC	CASSLGVGGNYGYTF
.	TRBV5-4	TRBD2	TRBJ2-5	TGTGCCAGCAGCTCTCGGGGGGGCGCGGAGACCCAGTACTTC	CASSSRGGAETQYF
few	TRBV15	.	TRBJ1-1	TGTGCCACCAGCCTACCGGGACTCATGAACACTGAAGCTTTCTTT	CATSLPGLMNTEAFF
.	TRBV6-5	.	TRBJ2-7	TGTGCCACTCTGGGGAGTACCTACGAGCAGTACTTC	CATLGSTYEQYF
few	TRBV6-5	TRBD1	TRBJ1-5	TGTGCCAGCACCGTGACAGGGTATAGCAATCAGCCCCAGCATTTT	CASTVTGYSNQPQHF
.	TRBV18	.	TRBJ1-1	TGTGCCAGCTCACCAAGGGGGGGCTACACTGAAGCTTTCTTT	CASSPRGGYTEAFF
.	TRBV3-1/TRBV3-2	.	TRBJ2-7	TGTGCCAGCAGCCAAGTAGGCCAAGAGGACTACGAGCAGTACTTC	CASSQVGQEDYEQYF
.	TRBV21-1	.	TRBJ1-3	TGTGCCAGCAGCAAAGAGCACAGTTGGCTCTCTGGAAACACCATATATTTT	CASSKEHSWLSGNTIYF
.	TRBV27	TRBD2	TRBJ2-1	TGTGCCAGCAGTTTAACTAGCGGGAAGAATGAGCAGTTCTTC	CASSLTSGKNEQFF
.	TRBV28	.	TRBJ2-7	TGTGCCAGCAATCGGGAACCAAGCTCCTACGAGCAGTACTTC	CASNREPSSYEQYF
.	TRBV7-8	TRBD1	TRBJ2-5	TGTGCCAGCAGCCCCTTCGGACAGGGGGAGGGAGAGACCCAGTACTTC	CASSPFGQGEGETQYF
.	TRBV10-3	TRBD1	TRBJ1-5	TGTGCCATCAGCGGAGGGACAGGGGATAATCAGCCCCAGCATTTT	CAISGGTGDNQPQHF
.	TRBV3-1/TRBV3-2	.	TRBJ1-4	TGTGCCAGCAGCCCCGGCCGCAGGTGGGATGAAAAACTGTTTTTT	CASSPGRRWDEKLFF
.	TRBV10-3	TRBD1	TRBJ2-2	TGTGCCATTACCCCGGGACAGGGGTTCACCGGGGAGCTGTTTTTT	CAITPGQGFTGELFF
.	TRBV5-6	TRBD2	TRBJ2-3	TGTGCCAGCAGCTCACTAGCGGGGGGGACAGATACGCAGTATTTT	CASSSLAGGTDTQYF
once	TRBV4-1	TRBD1	TRBJ1-4	TGCGCCAGCAGGCATCAGGGGGATCGTACGCAACTGTTTTTT	CASRHQGDRTQLFF
.	TRBV7-2	.	TRBJ1-2	TGTGCCAGCAGCTTAGAGGTCGGTACAGACGGCTACACCTTC	CASSLEVGTDGYTF
.	TRBV6-2/TRBV6-3	TRBD1	TRBJ1-4	TGTGCCAGCAGTGGGACAGGGGGCGGTAATGAAAAACTGTTTTTT	CASSGTGGGNEKLFF
.	TRBV5-5	.	TRBJ2-3	TGTGCCAGCAGCGAGGAGGATGATACGCAGTATTTT	CASSEEDDTQYF
.	TRBV5-1	.	TRBJ1-5	TGCGCCAGCAGCTACGGTAGCAATCAGCCCCAGCATTTT	CASSYGSNQPQHF
.	TRBV3-1/TRBV3-2	TRBD1	TRBJ1-5	TGTGCCAGCAGCCCGACAGGGTATATACAGCCCCAGCATTTT	CASSPTGYIQPQHF
.	TRBV28	TRBD1	TRBJ1-2	TGTGCCAGCAGTTCTCTACAGGGGGGCTATGGCTACACCTTC	CASSSLQGGYGYTF
.	TRBV5-6	.	TRBJ2-2	TGTGCCAGCAGCCCGGGACATCGGAACACCGGGGAGCTGTTTTTT	CASSPGHRNTGELFF
.	TRBV2	TRBD1	TRBJ2-5	TGTGCCAGCAGGCTGGACAGGGGAGAGACCCAGTACTTC	CASRLDRGETQYF
.	TRBV7-2	.	TRBJ1-2	TGTGCCAGCAGCTTAGAGGTCGGGGGCTACACCTTC	CASSLEVGGYTF
.	TRBV4-1	.	TRBJ1-2	TGCGCCAGCAGCCAAGCCCTTAGACAGAACTATGGCTACACCTTC	CASSQALRQNYGYTF
.	TRBV5-1	TRBD1	TRBJ1-1	TGCGCCAGCCGACAGGGGGCAAGCACTGAAGCTTTCTTT	CASRQGASTEAFF